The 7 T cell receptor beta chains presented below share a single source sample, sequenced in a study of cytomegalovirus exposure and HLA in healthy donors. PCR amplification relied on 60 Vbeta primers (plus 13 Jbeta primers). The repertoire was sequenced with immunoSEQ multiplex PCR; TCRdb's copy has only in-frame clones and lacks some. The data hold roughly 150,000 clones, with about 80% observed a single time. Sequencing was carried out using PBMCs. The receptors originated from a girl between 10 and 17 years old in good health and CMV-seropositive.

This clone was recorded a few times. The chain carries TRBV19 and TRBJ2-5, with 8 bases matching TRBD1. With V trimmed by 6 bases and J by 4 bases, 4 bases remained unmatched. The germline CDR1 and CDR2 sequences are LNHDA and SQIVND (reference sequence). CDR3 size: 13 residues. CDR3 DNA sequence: TGTGCCAGTAGGGACAGGGATATAGAGACCCAGTACTTC. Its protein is CASRDRDIETQYF.

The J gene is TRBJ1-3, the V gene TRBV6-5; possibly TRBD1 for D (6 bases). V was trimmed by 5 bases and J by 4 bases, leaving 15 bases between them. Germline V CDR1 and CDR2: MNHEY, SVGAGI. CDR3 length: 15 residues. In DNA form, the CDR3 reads TGTGCCAGCAGTCCCCTCGACAGGTCGGGAAACACCATATATTTT. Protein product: CASSPLDRSGNTIYF.

The CDR3: CASSDTRAGQPQHF. The CDR3 DNA reads as TGTGCCAGCAGTGATACCAGGGCAGGTCAGCCCCAGCATTTT. The chain recombines TRBV2 with TRBJ1-5, with D possibly being TRBD1 (5 bases). The germline gives CDR1 SNHLY, CDR2 FYNNEI. Trimming removed 3 bases at V and 6 bases at J, with 12 bases between. This CDR3 has 14 residues.

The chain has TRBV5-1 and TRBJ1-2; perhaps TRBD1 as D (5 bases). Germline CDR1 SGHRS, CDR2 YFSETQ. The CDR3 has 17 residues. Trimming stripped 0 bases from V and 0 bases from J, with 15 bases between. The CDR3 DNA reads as TGCGCCAGCAGCTTGGCTTCGGGGGACCTTACTAACTATGGCTACACCTTC. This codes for CASSLASGDLTNYGYTF.

The CDR3 is CASSQDRTGNSGANVLTF. The CDR3, as DNA: TGTGCCAGCAGCCAGGATAGGACAGGGAACTCTGGGGCCAACGTCCTGACTTTC. J is TRBJ2-6 and V is TRBV4-2; TRBD1 aligns across 8 bases. The germline gives CDR1 LGHNA, CDR2 YNFKEQ. The length of the CDR3 is 18 residues. The ends lost 3 bases at V and 0 bases at J; junction bases unmatched: 7.

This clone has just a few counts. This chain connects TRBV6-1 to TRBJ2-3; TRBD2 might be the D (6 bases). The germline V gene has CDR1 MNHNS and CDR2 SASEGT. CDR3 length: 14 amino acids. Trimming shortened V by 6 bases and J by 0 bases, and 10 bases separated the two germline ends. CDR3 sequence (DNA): TGTGCCAGCAGGGGACTGAGAAGCACAGATACGCAGTATTTT. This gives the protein CASRGLRSTDTQYF.

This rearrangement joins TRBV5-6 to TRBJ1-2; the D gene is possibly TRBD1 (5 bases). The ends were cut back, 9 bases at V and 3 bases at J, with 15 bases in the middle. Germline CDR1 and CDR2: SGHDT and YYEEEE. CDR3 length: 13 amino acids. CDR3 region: CATGDFSDYGYTF. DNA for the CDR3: TGTGCCACCGGGGACTTTTCCGACTATGGCTACACCTTC.